This T cell receptor beta chain was sequenced in a study of Ad26.COV2.S vaccination and SARS-CoV-2 variants. The method was immunoSEQ multiplex PCR; TCRdb's version includes in-frame clones alone and lacks a portion of them. The sample includes 500,000 or so clones, about 83% of them seen just once. There are 16 residues in the CDR3. Germline lookup yields CDR1 MNHEY and CDR2 SVGEGT. The junction had 8 bases not matched to a gene; V was cut back by 5 bases and J by 4 bases. Noted treatment: around 19 received Ad26.COV2.S at low or high dose, single or two shots; about five received placebo; per-sample allocation not given. The samples were gathered on day 63 after the first injection of vaccine or placebo.

This TCR derives from a person aged 18-65 years who received the Ad26.COV2.S COVID-19 vaccine or a placebo. The chain has TRBV6-2 or TRBV6-3 and TRBJ2-7, with 13 bases lining up with TRBD2. The input for sequencing was peripheral blood, taken in a trial of Ad26.COV2.S vaccine versus placebo. The CDR3 nucleotides are TGTGCCAGCAGTCCGGGACTAGCGGGATCTCGGTACGAGCAGTACTTC. This codes for CASSPGLAGSRYEQYF.